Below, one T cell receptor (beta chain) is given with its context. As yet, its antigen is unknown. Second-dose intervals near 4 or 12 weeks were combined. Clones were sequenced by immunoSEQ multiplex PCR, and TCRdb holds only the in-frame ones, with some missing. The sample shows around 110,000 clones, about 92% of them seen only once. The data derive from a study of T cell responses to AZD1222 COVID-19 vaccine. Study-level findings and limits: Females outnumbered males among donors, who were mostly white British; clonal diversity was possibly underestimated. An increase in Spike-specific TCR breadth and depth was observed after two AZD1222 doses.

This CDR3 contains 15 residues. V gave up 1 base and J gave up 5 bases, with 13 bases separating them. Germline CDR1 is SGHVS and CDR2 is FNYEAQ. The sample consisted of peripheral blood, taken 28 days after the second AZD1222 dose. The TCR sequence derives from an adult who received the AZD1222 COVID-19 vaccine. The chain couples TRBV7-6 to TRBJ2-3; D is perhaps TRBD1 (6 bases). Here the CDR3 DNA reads TGTGCCAGCAGCTTAGGGTACAGGGTAGTAGATACGCAGTATTTT. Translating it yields CASSLGYRVVDTQYF.